This T cell receptor beta chain appears in the sequencing data of a study of cytomegalovirus exposure and HLA in healthy donors. Findings of the study overall: A later analysis linked a missense variant in DCLRE1C to the trimming of TCR beta V and J genes. The study had only CMV serostatus as immune exposure information.

Only one count was recorded for this clone. Its antigen is as yet unknown. The germline gene is not matched at one end of the junction; a read error may be the cause. Vbeta (60) and Jbeta (13) primers were used in the PCR. TCRdb keeps only in-frame clones here, not all; method: immunoSEQ multiplex PCR. The top ten hold 6.7% of the sample, which has 130,000 to 150,000 clones, roughly 79% seen once. At collection, donors were nominally healthy, but unrecorded immune exposures were probable. The TCR was taken from a woman between 35 and 50 years old in good health and CMV-seropositive. Material for sequencing was PBMCs.

The CDR3 loop reads CSSSFQGGDGYTF. CDR3 DNA: TGTTCCAGCAGCTTTCAGGGGGGCGATGGCTACACCTTC. The V and J genes are TRBV7-9 and TRBJ1-2; 7 bases match TRBD1. Germline CDR1 is SEHNR and CDR2 is FQNEAQ (reference sequence). The CDR3 sequence is 13 residues long. Full variable domain (rest looked up from reference TRBV7-9 and TRBJ1-2): DTGVSQNPRHKITKRGQNVTFRCDPISEHNRLYWYRQTLGQGPEFLTYFQNEAQLEKSRLLSDRFSAERPKGSFSTLEIQRTEQGDSAMYLCSSSFQGGDGYTFGSGTRLTVV.